This T cell receptor (beta chain) appears in the sequencing data of a study of cytomegalovirus exposure and HLA in healthy donors. The study, taken as a whole, reports: In vitro testing confirmed three CMV-associated chains as specific for CMV antigens. Follow-up analysis later connected one missense variant in DCLRE1C with trimming of TCR beta V- and J-genes.

About this clone itself: Its target is unknown.

PCR involved 60 Vbeta and 13 Jbeta primers. Assay used: immunoSEQ multiplex PCR; TCRdb lists only in-frame clones, some missing. The top ten hold roughly 13% of the sample, which has roughly 120,000 clones, over 75% seen once. Trimming took 6 bases from V and 2 from J; bases not matched to a gene: 6. The CDR3 length is 14 residues. CDR1 and CDR2 (germline): LNHDA, SQIVND (reference sequence). The sequenced sample was PBMCs. J is TRBJ1-1 and V is TRBV19; TRBD1 matches at 7 bases. This TCR came from a woman in her forties in good health and CMV-seropositive. Here the CDR3 DNA reads TGTGCCAGTAGACCGACAGGGATAAACACTGAAGCTTTCTTT. It codes for CASRPTGINTEAFF. The full variable domain, its missing parts supplied by reference TRBV19 and TRBJ1-1, is DGGITQSPKYLFRKEGQNVTLSCEQNLNHDAMYWYRQDPGQGLRLIYYSQIVNDFQKGDIAEGYSVSREKKESFPLTVTSAQKNPTAFYLCASRPTGINTEAFFGQGTRLTVV.